What follows describes a single T cell receptor beta chain. Germline assignment: CDR1 MNHEY and CDR2 SVGAGI. This CDR3 spans 15 amino acids. Trimming took 6 bases from V and 3 from J; bases not matched to a gene: 10. Generated by immunoSEQ multiplex PCR, the TCRdb table keeps only in-frame clones and is missing some. The sample carries around 80,000 clones, about 80% recorded once. This sample stems from a study of blood T cell repertoires in COVID-19. The sample comprised peripheral blood. The receptor was isolated from a man aged 45 to 65 with active or convalescent COVID-19. The J gene is TRBJ2-5, the V gene TRBV6-5; TRBD1 matches at 7 bases. The CDR3 sequence is CASRLHRDREETQYF. The CDR3 region has the DNA TGTGCCAGCAGACTACACCGGGACAGAGAAGAGACCCAGTACTTC.